One and the same sample provided the 3 T cell receptor beta chains below, sequenced in a study of T-cell memory formation after mild COVID-19. TCRdb recomputed calls from the 5' RACE reads with MiXCR, one row per CDR3 protein. The sample lists about 320,000 distinct CDR3 sequences, 14% occurring once. The specimen was PBMCs or a T cell subset sorted from them (not recorded which). The receptor set was obtained from a man aged 18 to 30 who had mild COVID-19 (a few samples of this study predate the infection). Cell type and time point are not known.

The chain employs TRBV5-4 and TRBJ2-7; TRBD2 matches 7 bases. V trimming: 4 bases; J trimming: 6 bases; junction bases outside the gene matches: 4. This CDR3 spans 12 amino acids. The V gene's germline CDR1 is SGHNT and CDR2 YYREEE (reference sequence). CDR3 DNA: TGTGCCAGCAGCGTCTCTAGCGGCGAGCAGTACGTC. This encodes CASSVSSGEQYV.

A few counts support this clonotype. V gene TRBV11-2 combines with J gene TRBJ1-1, with a possible D match to TRBD1 (6 bases). The CDR3 is 13 amino acids. The germline V and J ends were trimmed by 3 bases and 10 bases, with 15 bases remaining between them. CDR1 and CDR2 from the germline V gene are SGHAT and FQNNGV. The CDR3 DNA reads as TGTGCCAGCAGCTTGAGGTCAGGGGCTCGAGCTTTCTTT. Encoded protein: CASSLRSGARAFF.

This chain joins TRBV20-1 and TRBJ1-5, with D unresolved. This CDR3 region has 12 residues. Germline CDR1 and CDR2: DFQATT and SNEGSKA (reference sequence). The CDR3 here is CSIQNGNQPQHF. The CDR3 DNA sequence: TGCAGCATACAGAACGGCAATCAGCCCCAGCATTTT.